What follows is one TCR beta chain and its context. Its antigen has not been determined. No base quality values were provided; no much bigger clone lies one nucleotide off. The sample belongs to a study of human T cells and chemical hapten exposure (dated by TCRdb to 2020 to 2022). As for the study more broadly: For sensitization, 2% DPC in acetone was applied to a roughly 2 cm by roughly 2 cm area of upper inner arm skin. This study followed changes in the peripheral blood TCR repertoire in vivo during primary and secondary sensitization of alopecia patients to the hapten diphenylcyclopropenone (DPC). Blood for TCR sequencing was provided by twenty-nine alopecia patients at one to four time points (pre-sensitization, 2, 6 and 24 weeks). Blood samples were taken from patients before sensitization (week 0) and at 2, 6 and about 24 weeks after DPC sensitization. Libraries were pooled for sequencing, and per-sample TCR yields varied mainly because of small differences in library volumes within the pool. Patients additionally received weekly therapeutic DPC doses to the scalp throughout the roughly 25-week study period. Patch testing on the upper back used Finn chambers containing 0.01% DPC, with scoring done after 6 days according to International Contact Dermatitis Research Group standards. The patient cohort, mostly female, included alopecia areata with under or over 50% scalp involvement, alopecia totalis and alopecia universalis.

The CDR3 starts with the cysteine, ends with the phenylalanine, and has 16 residues. The CDR3 DNA has 48 bases and is translated from base 1. After removal of 0 bases from V and 1 base from J, the junction retains 3 bases not matched to a gene. As encoded in the germline V gene, CDR1 is SGDLS while CDR2 is YYNGEE. Libraries were constructed by RACE. The sequencer listed for this sample is NextSeq 500. During library preparation, unique molecular identifiers were attached to individual cDNA molecules so that TCRs could be counted in a quantitative, reproducible way. For every blood RNA sample, sequencing covered both the TCR alpha and TCR beta chains. In the paper's pipeline: Samples had a median of about 90,000 TCRs, with a range from roughly 23,224 to 700,000. V, J and CDR3 annotation of the TCR reads was carried out using the Decombinator software suite. For the PS versus PT1 abundance plots, all samples were subsampled to the same number of TCRs (28,000). TCRs were defined as expanded if absent before sensitization and observed at least eight times at the 2-week time point. The raw public data were reprocessed by TCRdb itself: fastp quality trimming at Q25, MiXCR clonotype calling, in-frame beta chains only. Every distinct CDR3 protein forms one entry, paired with its most common genes and DNA. These V and J calls rely on TCRdb rather than the paper's analysis. Counted in this sample were approximately 260,000 distinct CDR3 sequences; 7% to 10% of them appeared once. Of the sample, over 2% is held by the ten largest clones.

What the research found in general, with its limitations: Repeated subsampling changed both the strength of the expansion versus patch-test correlation and the threshold at which the correlation became significant. Alopecia, a presumed autoimmune disease, was present in all patients, so the immune response of the patients might differ from that of healthy individuals. The number of PT1 expanded TCRs positively correlated with patch test score, significant at thresholds 8, 16 and 32 but not 4. Significantly more large CDR3 similarity clusters were formed by expanded TCRs than by pre-sensitization or healthy control sets, consistent with antigen-driven responses. The number of TCRs above 1 in 1000 frequency did not change with DPC sensitization; there was no evidence of global repertoire structure alterations.

The time point label, as the study defines it: pre-sensitization, week 0. This sample's treatment or condition label indicates: therapeutic diphenylcyclopropenone sensitization with weekly scalp DPC. At each patch-test visit, blood was drawn before the patch test was applied. Eligible patients were aged 18 to 70, diagnosed with alopecia, deemed suitable for DPC therapy, and excluded if pregnant. Total RNA was extracted from unfractionated whole blood collected in Tempus Blood RNA tubes. This specimen consisted of whole blood, obtained in connection with sensitization to the hapten diphenylcyclopropenone (DPC). The receptor was isolated from a woman aged 35 to 49 with alopecia areata. Some clones in this sample may be carry-over from other donors' samples. Recombination joined TRBV9 with TRBJ2-2; the central 7 bases match TRBD2. The CDR3 protein sequence reads: CASSVATSRNTGELFF. The nucleotides are TGTGCCAGCAGCGTAGCGACTAGCAGGAACACCGGGGAGCTGTTTTTT.